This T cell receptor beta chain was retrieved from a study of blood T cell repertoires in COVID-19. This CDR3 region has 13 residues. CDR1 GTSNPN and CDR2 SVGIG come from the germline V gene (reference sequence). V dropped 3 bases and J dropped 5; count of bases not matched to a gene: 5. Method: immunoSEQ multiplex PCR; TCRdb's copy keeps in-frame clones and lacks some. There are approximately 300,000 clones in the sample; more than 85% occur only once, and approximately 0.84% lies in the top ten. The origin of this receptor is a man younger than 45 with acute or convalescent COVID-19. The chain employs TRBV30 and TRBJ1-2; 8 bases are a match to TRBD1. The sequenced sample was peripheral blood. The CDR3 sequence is CAWSARTGYGYTF. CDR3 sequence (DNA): TGTGCCTGGAGCGCTCGGACAGGGTATGGCTACACCTTC.